Reported below is one TCR beta chain. The antigen is not known. This record belongs to a study of immune evolution from preneoplasia to lung adenocarcinoma. The CDR3 totals 15 residues. The germline V gene has CDR1 SGHRS and CDR2 YFSETQ. V was trimmed by 4 bases and J by 2 bases, leaving 13 bases between them. Study-wide findings and caveats: From normal lung to invasive adenocarcinoma, top clone frequencies appeared to decrease. Later-stage lesions appeared to have more T cells, more diversity, less clonality. Highest clonality occurred in KRAS-mutant, not EGFR-mutant or double wild-type, nodules.

Generated by immunoSEQ multiplex PCR, the TCRdb table keeps only in-frame clones and is missing some. The sample yields over 5,500 clones, around 86% seen once. The chain couples TRBV5-1 to TRBJ1-3; D unresolved. The sequenced material came from FFPE invasive lung adenocarcinoma tissue. This sequence originates from a person between 60 and 69 years old with lung adenocarcinoma. As DNA, the CDR3 is TGCGCCAGCAGCCCCGGCCCCGTGACTGGAAACACCATATATTTT. This sequence encodes CASSPGPVTGNTIYF.